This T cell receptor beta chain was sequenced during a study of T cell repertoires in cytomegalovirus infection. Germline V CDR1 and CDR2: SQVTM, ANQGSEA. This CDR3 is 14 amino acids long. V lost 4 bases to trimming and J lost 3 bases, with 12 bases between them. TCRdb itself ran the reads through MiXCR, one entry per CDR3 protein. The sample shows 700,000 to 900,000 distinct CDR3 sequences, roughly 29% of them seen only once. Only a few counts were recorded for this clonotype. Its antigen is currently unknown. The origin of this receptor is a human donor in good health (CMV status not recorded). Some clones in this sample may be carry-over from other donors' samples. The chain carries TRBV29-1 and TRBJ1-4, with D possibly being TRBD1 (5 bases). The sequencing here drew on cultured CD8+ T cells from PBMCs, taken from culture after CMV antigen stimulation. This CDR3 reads CSVGWGSANEKLFF. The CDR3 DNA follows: TGCAGCGTTGGGTGGGGGTCAGCTAATGAAAAACTGTTTTTT.